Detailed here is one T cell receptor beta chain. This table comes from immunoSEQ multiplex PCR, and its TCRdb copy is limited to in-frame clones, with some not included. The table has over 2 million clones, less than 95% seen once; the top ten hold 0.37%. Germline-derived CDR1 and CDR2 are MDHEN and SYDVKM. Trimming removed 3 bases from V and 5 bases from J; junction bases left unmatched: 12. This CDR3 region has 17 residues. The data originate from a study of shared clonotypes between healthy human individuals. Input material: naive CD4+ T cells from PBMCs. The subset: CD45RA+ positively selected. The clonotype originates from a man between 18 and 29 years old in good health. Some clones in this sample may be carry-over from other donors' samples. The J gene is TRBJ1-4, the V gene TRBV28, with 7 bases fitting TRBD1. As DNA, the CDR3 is TGTGCCAGCAGTTTGCGGCGAGGGGGCGCTAAGAATGAAAAACTGTTTTTT. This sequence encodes CASSLRRGGAKNEKLFF.